The 7 T cell receptor beta chains listed next were all sequenced from one sample in a study of Ad26.COV2.S vaccination and SARS-CoV-2 variants. Using immunoSEQ multiplex PCR, the repertoire was profiled, and TCRdb retains in-frame clones only, with some absent. The sample shows a few hundred thousand clones, around 90% of them seen only once. Treatment given: around 19 received Ad26.COV2.S at low or high dose, single or two shots; roughly five received placebo; per-sample allocation not given. Samples came from day 63 after the first vaccine or placebo injection. The sequencing used peripheral blood, collected in a trial of Ad26.COV2.S vaccine versus placebo. The receptor source for this set is a person between 18 and 65 years old who received the Ad26.COV2.S COVID-19 vaccine or a placebo.

V and J are TRBV6-4 and TRBJ1-3, with TRBD1 identical over 8 bases. CDR1 MRHNA and CDR2 SNTAGT come from the germline V gene. With V trimmed by 3 bases and J by 2 bases, 6 bases remained unmatched. This CDR3 has 16 amino acids. The CDR3 protein is CASSDSDRGPGNTIYF. DNA for the CDR3: TGTGCCAGCAGTGATTCTGACAGGGGCCCTGGAAACACCATATATTTT.

The J gene is TRBJ2-6, the V gene TRBV6-1; D remains unclear. Germline CDR1 reads MNHNS; CDR2 reads SASEGT. This CDR3 comprises 18 residues. The V end lost 4 bases, the J end lost 0 bases, and 16 bases lay between the germline ends. CDR3 sequence: CASSVYNTLTSGANVLTF. The CDR3 nucleotides read TGTGCCAGCAGTGTTTATAACACCCTGACCTCTGGGGCCAACGTCCTGACTTTC.

The V gene is TRBV7-9, the J gene TRBJ1-1; D ambiguous. This CDR3 region has 13 residues. Trimming shortened V by 3 bases and J by 1 base, and 6 bases separated the two germline ends. Germline V gene lookup returns CDR1 SEHNR and CDR2 FQNEAQ (reference sequence). CDR3 nucleotide sequence: TGTGCCAGCAGCTTGAGTCGGAACACTGAAGCTTTCTTT. Translating gives CASSLSRNTEAFF.

The gene calls are TRBV18 and TRBJ1-5; D is possibly TRBD1 (6 bases). The CDR3 runs 14 residues. Germline assignment: CDR1 KGHSH and CDR2 LQKENI. The V end lost 3 bases, the J end lost 7 bases, and 13 bases lay between the germline ends. CDR3 residues: CASSPTGSGQPQHF. In DNA form, the CDR3 reads TGTGCCAGCTCACCTACAGGGAGCGGGCAGCCCCAGCATTTT. Combining the CDR3 with reference TRBV18 and TRBJ1-5 gives the whole variable domain NAGVMQNPRHLVRRRGQEARLRCSPMKGHSHVYWYRQLPEEGLKFMVYLQKENIIDESGMPKERFSAEFPKEGPSILRIQQVVRGDSAAYFCASSPTGSGQPQHFGDGTRLSIL.

This clone was seen only once. CDR3 in amino acids: CASSQAAQGGVQETQYF. As DNA, the CDR3 is TGTGCCAGCAGCCAGGCCGCACAGGGGGGGGTTCAAGAGACCCAGTACTTC. The chain links TRBV4-2 to TRBJ2-5, with D maybe TRBD1 (8 bases). Trimming pared 3 bases from V and 2 bases from J, leaving 19 bases between. The CDR3 has 17 amino acids. Germline CDR1 is LGHNA and CDR2 is YNFKEQ.

This chain joins TRBV14 and TRBJ1-4, with no clear D. Between the trimmed V and J ends, which lost 4 bases and 7 bases, there was a span of 13 bases. Germline V gene lookup returns CDR1 SGHDN and CDR2 FVKESK. The CDR3 is made up of 14 amino acids. The CDR3 loop is CASSPGGWSEKLFF. CDR3 DNA sequence: TGTGCCAGCAGCCCTGGTGGGTGGAGTGAAAAACTGTTTTTT.

The V and J genes are TRBV7-3 and TRBJ2-2, with D perhaps matching TRBD2 (5 bases). Per germline, CDR1 SGHTA and CDR2 FQGTGA. The CDR3 extends over 14 amino acids. V lost 5 bases and J 1 base, leaving 8 bases between the germline ends. CDR3 sequence: CASSPGLNTGELFF. The CDR3 bases are TGTGCCAGCAGCCCAGGACTGAACACCGGGGAGCTGTTTTTT. Together with reference TRBV7-3 and TRBJ2-2, the CDR3 gives the full variable domain: GAGVSQTPSNKVTEKGKYVELRCDPISGHTALYWYRQSLGQGPEFLIYFQGTGAADDSGLPNDRFFAVRPEGSVSTLKIQRTERGDSAVYLCASSPGLNTGELFFGEGSRLTVL.